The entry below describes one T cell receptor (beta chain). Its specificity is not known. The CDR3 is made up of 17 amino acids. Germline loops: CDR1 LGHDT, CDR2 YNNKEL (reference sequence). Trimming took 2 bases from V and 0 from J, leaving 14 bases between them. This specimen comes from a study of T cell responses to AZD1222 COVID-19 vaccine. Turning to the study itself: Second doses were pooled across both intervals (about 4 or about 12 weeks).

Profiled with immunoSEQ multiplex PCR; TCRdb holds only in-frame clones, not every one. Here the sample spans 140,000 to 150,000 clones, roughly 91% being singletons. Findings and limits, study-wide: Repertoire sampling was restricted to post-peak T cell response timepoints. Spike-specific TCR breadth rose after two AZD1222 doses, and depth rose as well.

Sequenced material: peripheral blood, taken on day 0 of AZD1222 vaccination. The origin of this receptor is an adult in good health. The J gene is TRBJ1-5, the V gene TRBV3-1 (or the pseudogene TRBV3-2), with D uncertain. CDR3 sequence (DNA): TGTGCCAGCAGCCAATCGGCAGGAGAATATAGCAATCAGCCCCAGCATTTT. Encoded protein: CASSQSAGEYSNQPQHF.